What follows is one TCR beta chain and its context. The target antigen is unknown. The length of the CDR3 is 17 residues. Trimming took off 6 bases at V and 0 bases at J, with 21 bases between the two ends. Germline CDR1 and CDR2: DFQATT and SNEGSKA (reference sequence). This sample was included in a study of blood T cells in healthy people across ages. Study information: Per two T cells, about one barcoded beta molecule was captured through template switching. Points from the study as a whole: Expanded clonotype shifts may have been confounded, as the donors had an unknown CMV status. Older age coincided with a roughly linear decline in TCR beta diversity per million T cells.

Donors were healthy Caucasian individuals from Russia aged roughly 6 to 90. Alongside a J-beta primer mix, a sample-barcoded 5' primer served in a second PCR lasting roughly 6 to 11 cycles. TCRdb redid the calling of the 5' RACE reads with MiXCR, one entry per CDR3 protein. The sample yields roughly 2 million distinct CDR3 sequences, roughly 52% seen once. The chain joins TRBV20-1 to TRBJ1-5; D might be TRBD1 (5 bases). This sequence originates from a woman aged 40 to 50 in good health. Specimen: blood. This CDR3 reads CSATLEEGKYSNQPQHF. Here the CDR3 DNA reads TGCAGTGCCACCCTCGAGGAGGGGAAATATAGCAATCAGCCCCAGCATTTT.